This TCR beta chain was sequenced for a study of T cell repertoires in cytomegalovirus infection (dated by TCRdb to 2018 to 2020). Looking at the study overall: Alongside well-studied HLA-B-restricted epitopes, the peptide stimulations were aimed at recently identified HLA-C-restricted CMV epitopes, whose presentation resists viral immunomodulation. Because public TCR beta signatures pointed to carriage of CMV infection together with the matching HLA type, the HLA type of each donor mattered for the analysis. The paper's findings and limits, for the study overall: The ex vivo response was dominated by HLA-C-restricted CMV-specific TCR beta clonotypes, and the single most frequent clonotype in two of eight donors was supplied by these HLA-C-restricted clonotypes. In both this cohort and an independent roughly 330-donor cohort, the cumulative frequency of public TCR beta family members distinguished carriers of CMV infection plus the relevant HLA type.

As for this clonotype: Its antigen is currently not known. There are no base qualities to consult, and no much larger clone falls within one base.

These reads were obtained on an Illumina HiSeq 1500. In-frame beta chains were kept once TCRdb had trimmed the public reads at Q25 with fastp and called clones with MiXCR. Records with the same CDR3 protein are collapsed into one entry carrying the most frequent genes and DNA. The sample table records some 700,000 distinct CDR3 sequences; around a third of these occur just once. The top ten clonotypes cover about 18% of the sample. The intended sense of this specimen's treatment or condition label: in vitro stimulation with specific CMV peptide epitopes to enrich CMV-specific T cells. CDR1 and CDR2 were assigned from the germline V gene as SGHTA and FQGNSA. The CDR3 contains 13 residues, cysteine and phenylalanine counted. The read is trimmed to its CDR3 DNA, 39 bases read in frame from base 1. Between the V and J ends, shortened by 3 bases and 4 bases respectively, the junction contains 10 bases.

The input for sequencing was cultured PBMCs, taken from culture after CMV antigen stimulation. This TCR derives from a human donor in good health (CMV status not recorded). Some clones in this sample may be carry-over from other donors' samples. The rearranged segments are TRBV7-2 and TRBJ2-7; the D gene is possibly TRBD1, with 6 bases matching. The DNA reads TGTGCCAGCAGCTTCAACAGGGTTTACGAGCAGTACTTC. Translated, it reads CASSFNRVYEQYF.